One and the same sample provided the 30 T cell receptor beta chains below, sequenced in a study of cytomegalovirus exposure and HLA in healthy donors. Only in-frame clones appear in the TCRdb table, and some are missing; sequencing was by immunoSEQ multiplex PCR. The data contain 120,000 or so clones, around 96% of them seen just once; the ten biggest clones take up 1.5% to 2%. Sequencing input: PBMCs. These receptors originate from a man aged 18 to 30 in good health and CMV-seronegative.

This rearrangement joins TRBV7-9 to TRBJ1-2; 7 bases are a match to TRBD1. Per germline, CDR1 SEHNR and CDR2 FQNEAQ (reference sequence). With V trimmed by 5 bases and J by 8 bases, 8 bases remained unmatched. This CDR3 region has 13 residues. The CDR3 region is CASSPPQTGGYTF. Written as DNA, the CDR3 is TGTGCCAGCAGCCCGCCTCAGACAGGGGGCTACACCTTC.

V is TRBV15 and J is TRBJ1-1, with 9 positions matching TRBD1. In germline, CDR1 is LNHNV, CDR2 YYDKDF (reference sequence). V lost 3 bases and J lost 2; bases outside the gene matches: 7. The CDR3 totals 16 residues. CDR3 in DNA: TGTGCCACCAGCAGCTACTTACAGGGGGCAAACACTGAAGCTTTCTTT. It specifies CATSSYLQGANTEAFF.

The chain is built from TRBV5-1 and TRBJ1-5; 12 bases agree with TRBD1. The CDR3 is 16 amino acids. Germline CDR1 reads SGHRS; CDR2 reads YFSETQ. The ends lost 0 bases at V and 7 bases at J; junction bases unmatched: 5. The CDR3, as DNA: TGCGCCAGCAGCTTGGGCGGGACAGGGGGCGTCCAGCCCCAGCATTTT. Protein product: CASSLGGTGGVQPQHF. Combining the CDR3 with reference TRBV5-1 and TRBJ1-5 gives the whole variable domain KAGVTQTPRYLIKTRGQQVTLSCSPISGHRSVSWYQQTPGQGLQFLFEYFSETQRNKGNFPGRFSGRQFSNSRSEMNVSTLELGDSALYLCASSLGGTGGVQPQHFGDGTRLSIL.

The rearrangement links TRBV7-2 to TRBJ2-7; D unclear. Trimming shortened V by 1 base and J by 1 base, and 17 bases separated the two germline ends. This CDR3 is 17 amino acids long. Germline assignment: CDR1 SGHTA and CDR2 FQGNSA. Here the CDR3 reads CASSLDLEHRRSYEQYF. DNA of the CDR3: TGTGCCAGCAGCTTAGATCTGGAGCACCGGCGATCCTACGAGCAGTACTTC.

The chain links TRBV11-2 to TRBJ2-2; TRBD2 aligns across 11 bases. This CDR3 comprises 16 residues. The V gene end was trimmed by 7 bases and the J gene end by 6 bases; junction bases not matched to a gene: 10. The V gene's germline CDR1 is SGHAT and CDR2 FQNNGV. The CDR3 DNA reads as TGTGCCAGCACCTTTAGCGGGAGGGCCTTCTCCGGGGAGCTGTTTTTT. Amino acids: CASTFSGRAFSGELFF.

The chain carries TRBV5-4 and TRBJ1-2, with D tentatively TRBD1 (5 bases). CDR1 and CDR2 (germline): SGHNT, YYREEE (reference sequence). V was clipped by 0 bases and J by 3 bases, with 12 bases between them. The CDR3 length is 15 residues. The CDR3 is CASSLVGGDDYGYTF. The CDR3 coding sequence is TGTGCCAGCAGCTTGGTCGGGGGGGACGACTATGGCTACACCTTC. The variable domain in full, with the rest retrieved from reference TRBV5-4 and TRBJ1-2, is ETGVTQSPTHLIKTRGQQVTLRCSSQSGHNTVSWYQQALGQGPQFIFQYYREEENGRGNFPPRFSGLQFPNYSSELNVNALELDDSALYLCASSLVGGDDYGYTFGSGTRLTVV.

This chain links TRBV4-1 with TRBJ2-3; TRBD1 might be the D (5 bases). Trimming cost V 0 bases and J 6 bases, with 16 bases left between them. CDR3 length: 16 amino acids. Germline CDR1 and CDR2: MGHRA and YSYEKL. The CDR3 region is CASSQERGSGSDTQYF. Here the CDR3 DNA reads TGCGCCAGCAGCCAAGAAAGGGGTTCAGGGTCGGATACGCAGTATTTT.

The genes are TRBV7-3 and TRBJ2-3, with D perhaps TRBD2 (6 bases). Germline lookup yields CDR1 SGHTA and CDR2 FQGTGA. The CDR3 runs to 18 residues. The germline V and J ends were trimmed by 2 bases and 1 base, with 19 bases remaining between them. DNA for the CDR3: TGTGCCAGCAGCTTATATCGGGAGAAGGTTTTTGGCACAGATACGCAGTATTTT. Its translation is CASSLYREKVFGTDTQYF. Full variable domain (rest looked up from reference TRBV7-3 and TRBJ2-3): GAGVSQTPSNKVTEKGKYVELRCDPISGHTALYWYRQSLGQGPEFLIYFQGTGAADDSGLPNDRFFAVRPEGSVSTLKIQRTERGDSAVYLCASSLYREKVFGTDTQYFGPGTRLTVL.

The chain employs TRBV28 and TRBJ1-2; 8 nucleotides align to TRBD1. Germline V lookup: CDR1 MDHEN, CDR2 SYDVKM. The V and J ends lost 11 bases and 11 bases, in that order; junction bases with no gene match: 13. The CDR3 covers 12 residues. The CDR3: CAAGGREVRYTF. The CDR3, as DNA: TGTGCCGCAGGGGGCAGGGAGGTGAGATACACCTTC.

J is TRBJ2-6 and V is TRBV15; TRBD1 is a possible D gene (6 bases). With 7 bases removed from V and 0 bases from J, the gap between germline ends came to 10 bases. Germline V gives CDR1 LNHNV, CDR2 YYDKDF (reference sequence). The CDR3 loop spans 15 amino acids. Here the CDR3 reads CATTTGHSGANVLTF. The CDR3 DNA follows: TGTGCCACCACGACAGGCCACTCTGGGGCCAACGTCCTGACTTTC.

V and J are TRBV27 and TRBJ2-1; D might be TRBD1 (5 bases). V dropped 6 bases and J dropped 9 bases, with 15 bases sitting between them. The CDR3 has 13 amino acids. Germline CDR1 is MNHEY and CDR2 is SMNVEV (reference sequence). CDR3 sequence: CASRDKGTGEQFF. The CDR3 DNA follows: TGTGCCAGCAGGGACAAGGGTACGGGTGAGCAGTTCTTC.

The chain uses TRBV6-1 and TRBJ1-1; TRBD1 matches 7 bases. The CDR3 consists of 14 residues. Germline CDR1 reads MNHNS; CDR2 reads SASEGT. The V segment lost 9 bases and the J segment 1 base; nucleotides outside the gene matches: 8. The CDR3 bases are TGTGCCAGTCTGTATGACAGGGCGAACACTGAAGCTTTCTTT. Protein product: CASLYDRANTEAFF.

This chain uses TRBV6-1 with TRBJ1-2, with D possibly TRBD1 on 5 matching bases. V gave up 3 bases and J gave up 5 bases, with 13 bases separating them. CDR3 length: 14 residues. Looked up from germline, CDR1 is MNHNS and CDR2 is SASEGT. The CDR3 DNA reads TGTGCCAGCAGTGACAGACAGTATTGGTATGGCTACACCTTC. Amino acids: CASSDRQYWYGYTF.

In this sample, this clone turned up once. The chain links TRBV15 to TRBJ1-5; D may be TRBD1 (5 bases). CDR1 is LNHNV and CDR2 is YYDKDF in the germline V gene (reference sequence). Trimming stripped 0 bases from V and 7 bases from J, with 19 bases between. The length of the CDR3 is 17 residues. The CDR3 DNA reads as TGTGCCACCAGCAGAGATGAAAGGGGAGGGGTGGGCCAGCCCCAGCATTTT. It specifies CATSRDERGGVGQPQHF.

This chain uses TRBV5-6 with TRBJ2-5, with 9 bases matching TRBD1. Trimming cost V 2 bases and J 6 bases; bases outside gene matches: 5. CDR3 size: 14 residues. Germline CDR1 and CDR2: SGHDT and YYEEEE. The CDR3 DNA sequence: TGTGCCAGCAGCTTCGGGACAGGGCCGAAGACCCAGTACTTC. Amino acid sequence: CASSFGTGPKTQYF.

The CDR3 DNA reads TGTGCCAGTAGTAGGGACAGGGACTATGGCTACACCTTC. Protein sequence: CASSRDRDYGYTF. The V and J genes are TRBV19 and TRBJ1-2; 9 nucleotides line up with TRBD1. Germline lookup yields CDR1 LNHDA and CDR2 SQIVND (reference sequence). The V segment lost 4 bases and the J segment 3 bases; nucleotides outside the gene matches: 0. The CDR3 is 13 amino acids.

The gene calls are TRBV7-2 and TRBJ1-2, with 9 nucleotides matching TRBD1. CDR1 is SGHTA and CDR2 is FQGNSA in the germline V gene. J lost 4 bases, V lost 5 bases, and 8 bases had no gene match. CDR3 size: 15 residues. CDR3 nucleotides: TGTGCCAGCAGCGCGGGGACAGGGTACGGCTATGGCTACACCTTC. Amino acids: CASSAGTGYGYGYTF.

The rearrangement uses TRBV27 and TRBJ2-2; D remains ambiguous. The V and J ends lost 2 bases and 1 base respectively, with 11 bases between them. CDR3 length: 16 amino acids. CDR1 and CDR2 from the germline V gene are MNHEY and SMNVEV (reference sequence). The DNA of the CDR3 is TGTGCCAGCAGTTTAGGGCTCTTAGTGAACACCGGGGAGCTGTTTTTT. This translates into CASSLGLLVNTGELFF.

This clone was seen only once. The chain links TRBV13 to TRBJ2-7, with 8 bases identical to TRBD1. V shed 5 bases and J 6 bases; nucleotides not matched to a gene: 12. CDR1 and CDR2 from the germline V gene are PRHDT and FYEKMQ (reference sequence). The CDR3 consists of 15 residues. The CDR3 loop reads CASSPPGQGSREQYF. The CDR3 bases are TGTGCCAGCAGCCCCCCCGGACAGGGATCCCGCGAGCAGTACTTC.

This chain's CDR3 is CASSPWGGGSATGELFF. In DNA, the CDR3 is TGTGCCAGCAGCCCATGGGGTGGGGGGTCAGCCACCGGGGAGCTGTTTTTT. The genes are TRBV7-8 and TRBJ2-2; perhaps TRBD2 as D (6 bases). Deletions cut 5 bases from V and 4 bases from J, with 20 bases between. CDR3 length: 17 amino acids. Germline CDR1 reads SGHVS; CDR2 reads FQNEAQ.

The V and J genes are TRBV6-5 and TRBJ1-5, with 8 nucleotides matching TRBD1. Germline CDR1 MNHEY, CDR2 SVGAGI. The CDR3 has 14 amino acids. Trimming at V came to 6 bases and at J to 2 bases, leaving 3 bases not matched to a gene. DNA for the CDR3: TGTGCCAGCAGAAAGGGACAGGGCAATCAGCCCCAGCATTTT. This gives the protein CASRKGQGNQPQHF.

The chain couples TRBV6-5 to TRBJ1-2; D not certain. This CDR3 spans 12 amino acids. The V gene lost 2 bases and the J gene lost 10 bases, with 11 bases spanning the gap. Germline CDR1 MNHEY, CDR2 SVGAGI. The CDR3 loop is CASSYPTTSYTF. CDR3 DNA: TGTGCCAGCAGTTACCCGACGACTTCCTACACCTTC.

The CDR3 spells CASSPPPGAGLYNEQFF. The CDR3 region has the DNA TGTGCCAGCAGCCCACCCCCCGGAGCGGGGCTCTACAATGAGCAGTTCTTC. The gene calls are TRBV7-9 and TRBJ2-1; 7 nucleotides align to TRBD2. CDR1 and CDR2 from the germline V gene are SEHNR and FQNEAQ (reference sequence). V shed 5 bases and J 3 bases; nucleotides not matched to a gene: 13. The CDR3 length is 17 residues.

The V call is TRBV27, the J call TRBJ1-1; unclear D gene. Germline-derived CDR1 and CDR2 are MNHEY and SMNVEV (reference sequence). Deletions cut 8 bases from V and 1 base from J, with 14 bases between. The length of the CDR3 is 14 residues. CDR3 nucleotide sequence: TGTGCCAGCGGACTTGGGTGGAGGAACACTGAAGCTTTCTTT. Protein: CASGLGWRNTEAFF.

The chain uses TRBV11-2 and TRBJ1-5; D possibly corresponds to TRBD1 (5 bases). V was shortened by 5 bases and J by 1 base, with 18 bases between the two germline ends. This CDR3 comprises 17 residues. The V gene's germline CDR1 is SGHAT and CDR2 FQNNGV. The DNA of the CDR3 is TGTGCCAGCAGCCCGACCCGGGGGTACAACAGCAATCAGCCCCAGCATTTT. Translating it yields CASSPTRGYNSNQPQHF.

The J gene is TRBJ1-1, the V gene TRBV7-9; D unresolved. The germline V gene encodes CDR1 SEHNR and CDR2 FQNEAQ (reference sequence). The CDR3 runs to 13 residues. Trimming removed 5 bases at V and 0 bases at J, with 7 bases between. CDR3 sequence: CASSAQVNTEAFF. DNA of the CDR3: TGTGCCAGCAGCGCACAAGTGAACACTGAAGCTTTCTTT.

This clone was detected only once. For the CDR3, the DNA is TGCAGCGTTGGACAGGGGGCTCTCGGGTGGGAAGCTTTCTTT. Amino acids: CSVGQGALGWEAFF. The chain has TRBV29-1 and TRBJ1-1; 10 bases are shared with TRBD1. Unmatched junction bases numbered 10, after V lost 4 bases and J lost 8 bases. The CDR3 has 14 amino acids. From germline, CDR1 is SQVTM and CDR2 ANQGSEA. The full variable domain, rest sourced from reference TRBV29-1 and TRBJ1-1, is SAVISQKPSRDICQRGTSLTIQCQVDSQVTMMFWYRQQPGQSLTLIATANQGSEATYESGFVIDKFPISRPNLTFSTLTVSNMSPEDSSIYLCSVGQGALGWEAFFGQGTRLTVV.

V is TRBV28 and J is TRBJ2-7, with D tentatively TRBD2 (7 bases). The length of the CDR3 is 15 residues. CDR1 and CDR2 from the germline V gene are MDHEN and SYDVKM. The V gene lost 5 bases and the J gene lost 2 bases, with 16 bases spanning the gap. The CDR3 is CASSLAAGATYEQYF. The CDR3 DNA reads as TGTGCCAGCAGTCTGGCCGCGGGGGCGACCTACGAGCAGTACTTC.

This chain links TRBV4-3 with TRBJ2-5; D may be TRBD2 (5 bases). Germline CDR1 LGHNA, CDR2 YSLEER. This CDR3 comprises 15 residues. Trimming shortened V by 1 base and J by 7 bases, and 16 bases separated the two germline ends. The CDR3 sequence is CASSQGFRGGGTQYF. In nucleotides, the CDR3 is TGCGCCAGCAGCCAAGGGTTTCGAGGAGGAGGGACCCAGTACTTC.

The rearrangement links TRBV19 to TRBJ2-7, with TRBD1 as a possible D gene (6 bases). Trimming took 7 bases from V and 3 from J, leaving 13 bases between them. Germline CDR1 LNHDA, CDR2 SQIVND (reference sequence). The CDR3 spans 13 residues. The DNA of the CDR3 is TGTGCCAGTACCAAAGGGGGAATCTACGAGCAGTACTTC. Translation gives CASTKGGIYEQYF.